The clone carrying this T cell receptor (beta chain) showed up just once. Its matching antigen is unknown. Unique molecular identifiers were present in the TCR beta cDNA libraries. Around 460,000 cDNA molecules came from 1 to 10 million T cells. TCRdb called the PCR reads again in MiXCR, with one record for every CDR3 protein. The sample has approximately 260,000 distinct CDR3 sequences; 36% are singletons. These data belong to a study of post-analysis software for immune sequencing data. Across the study: As for disease course, relapsing-remitting, secondary progressive and progressive-relapsing multiple sclerosis were all included. General study points: Significantly decreased normalized Chao1 diversity was recorded for multiple sclerosis patients relative to controls.

The sequencing sample was made of blood. The receptor was derived from a girl between 10 and 17 years old with multiple sclerosis.

For the CDR3, the DNA is TGTGCCAGCAGTTATACCCAAGATCAGCCCCAGCATTTT. Its protein is CASSYTQDQPQHF. V and J are TRBV6-6 and TRBJ1-5; D gene uncertain. This CDR3 has 13 amino acids. Germline V gives CDR1 MNHNY, CDR2 SVGAGI (reference sequence). Between the trimmed V and J ends, which lost 3 bases and 5 bases, there was a span of 8 bases.